This is a list of T cell receptor beta chains from one sample in a study of blood T cell repertoires in COVID-19. The data were produced by immunoSEQ multiplex PCR, yet TCRdb's version contains in-frame clones alone and is incomplete. In the table there are around 130,000 clones, about four fifths of which are singletons. Specimen: peripheral blood. The receptors shown here come from a human donor in a cohort sampled during active COVID-19. Each CDR3 is given with its conserved first and last residue. The D gene is left open where the match is weak. Expanded clones are given a class, and other clones once, few, many or no size at all.

CDR3nt	CDR3aa	abundance	d_gene	j_gene	v_gene
TGCAGCGTTGATTCGGGTGGTCCTAGCACAGATACGCAGTATTTT	CSVDSGGPSTDTQYF	few	-	TRBJ2-3	TRBV29-1
TGTGCCATCGGCAGAAGCTACGAGCAGTACTTC	CAIGRSYEQYF	-	-	TRBJ2-7	TRBV10-3
TGTGCCAGCAGCCGGGGGGGGACGGCTAATGAAAAACTGTTTTTT	CASSRGGTANEKLFF	-	-	TRBJ1-4	TRBV5-4
TGCGCCAGCAGTGAAAGTCGAGGGGATACGCAGTATTTT	CASSESRGDTQYF	-	-	TRBJ2-3	TRBV10-1
TGTGCCACCAGCAGAGATCTGGGAAGCGGGGCCACAGATACGCAGTATTTT	CATSRDLGSGATDTQYF	-	TRBD2	TRBJ2-3	TRBV15
TGTGCCAGCACGGTGCCGGGACAGGGATCACCCCTCCACTTT	CASTVPGQGSPLHF	-	TRBD1	TRBJ1-6	TRBV27
TGTGCCAGTAGTCCCGGGACAGGAGGGGTGGGCAATCAGCCCCAGCATTTT	CASSPGTGGVGNQPQHF	-	TRBD1	TRBJ1-5	TRBV19
TGTGCCAGCAGCGACAGTTACGACTATCAGCCCCAGCATTTT	CASSDSYDYQPQHF	once	-	TRBJ1-5	TRBV2
TGTGCCAGCAGTCAGGACGGGGATCAGCCCCAGCATTTT	CASSQDGDQPQHF	few	-	TRBJ1-5	TRBV2
TGTGCCAGCAGCTTGGAGCTCTACACAGATACGCAGTATTTT	CASSLELYTDTQYF	-	-	TRBJ2-3	TRBV5-4
TGTGCTAGTGGTTCTTTACAGCCCCAGCATTTT	CASGSLQPQHF	few	-	TRBJ1-5	TRBV12-5
TGTGCCAGCAGCTCTGGCCCCGGGGATACGCAGTATTTT	CASSSGPGDTQYF	-	-	TRBJ2-3	TRBV7-2
TGTGCCAGCAGAGAAGCGACAGGTAGCAATCAGCCCCAGCATTTT	CASREATGSNQPQHF	-	-	TRBJ1-5	TRBV2
TGCGCCAGCAGCTTGGTCCCGGGAGCGAACACTGAAGCTTTCTTT	CASSLVPGANTEAFF	many	-	TRBJ1-1	TRBV5-1
TGCGCCAGCAGTGTCGGACAGGGGTCCTACAATGAGCAGTTCTTC	CASSVGQGSYNEQFF	few	TRBD1	TRBJ2-1	TRBV10-1
TGCGCCAGCAGCCAATATGAGCAGGGATCCAACGGTCGGGAGACCCAGTACTTC	CASSQYEQGSNGRETQYF	-	-	TRBJ2-5	TRBV4-1
TGTGCCAGCAGCCAAGATGATCCACGTAGCGGGGGACTCACAGATACGCAGTATTTT	CASSQDDPRSGGLTDTQYF	-	TRBD2	TRBJ2-3	TRBV3-1/TRBV3-2
TGTGCCAGCAGCTTGCGCACAGGTCCACTCGAGCAGTACTTC	CASSLRTGPLEQYF	-	-	TRBJ2-7	TRBV5-6
TGCGCCAGCAGCTTGGGTGGGAGGGAGACCCAGTACTTC	CASSLGGRETQYF	-	-	TRBJ2-5	TRBV5-1
TGTGCCAGCAGCTTAGATATTTCGGCGGGGGCTGCCAATGAGCAGTTCTTC	CASSLDISAGAANEQFF	-	-	TRBJ2-1	TRBV11-2
TGTGCCAGTAGTCCCACCAAGGACAGGGTGGATGGCTACACCTTC	CASSPTKDRVDGYTF	-	TRBD1	TRBJ1-2	TRBV19
TGTGCCAGCAGCGCCCCCCTGGCTAGCGGAAAGAATGAGCAGTTCTTC	CASSAPLASGKNEQFF	-	TRBD2	TRBJ2-1	TRBV9
TGTGCCAGCAGCCAAGAGACCCCGACAGGGGGCTTGGGGGTATCCTATAATTCACCCCTCCACTTT	CASSQETPTGGLGVSYNSPLHF	once	TRBD1	TRBJ1-6	TRBV3-1/TRBV3-2